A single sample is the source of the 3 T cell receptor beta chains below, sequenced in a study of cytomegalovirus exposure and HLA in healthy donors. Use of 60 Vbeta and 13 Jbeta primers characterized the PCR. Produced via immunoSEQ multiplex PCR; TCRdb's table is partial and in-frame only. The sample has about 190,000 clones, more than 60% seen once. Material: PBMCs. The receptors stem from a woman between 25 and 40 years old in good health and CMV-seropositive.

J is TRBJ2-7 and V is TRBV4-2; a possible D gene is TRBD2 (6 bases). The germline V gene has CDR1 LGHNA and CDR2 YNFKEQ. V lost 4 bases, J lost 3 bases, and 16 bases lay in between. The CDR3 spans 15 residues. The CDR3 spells CASSLTGSGFYEQYF. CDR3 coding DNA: TGTGCCAGCAGCCTCACCGGTAGCGGTTTCTACGAGCAGTACTTC.

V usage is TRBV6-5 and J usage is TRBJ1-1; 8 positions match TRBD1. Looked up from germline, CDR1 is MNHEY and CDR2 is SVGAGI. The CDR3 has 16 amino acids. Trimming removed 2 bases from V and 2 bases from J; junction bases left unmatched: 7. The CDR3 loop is CASSYVGQGFNTEAFF. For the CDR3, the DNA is TGTGCCAGCAGTTACGTCGGACAGGGCTTTAACACTGAAGCTTTCTTT.

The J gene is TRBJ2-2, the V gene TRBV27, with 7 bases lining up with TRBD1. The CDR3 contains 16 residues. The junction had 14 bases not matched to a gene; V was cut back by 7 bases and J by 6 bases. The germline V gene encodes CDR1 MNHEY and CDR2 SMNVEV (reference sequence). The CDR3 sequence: CASMIWTGFSSGELFF. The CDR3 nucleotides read TGTGCCAGCATGATATGGACAGGTTTTTCTTCCGGGGAGCTGTTTTTT.